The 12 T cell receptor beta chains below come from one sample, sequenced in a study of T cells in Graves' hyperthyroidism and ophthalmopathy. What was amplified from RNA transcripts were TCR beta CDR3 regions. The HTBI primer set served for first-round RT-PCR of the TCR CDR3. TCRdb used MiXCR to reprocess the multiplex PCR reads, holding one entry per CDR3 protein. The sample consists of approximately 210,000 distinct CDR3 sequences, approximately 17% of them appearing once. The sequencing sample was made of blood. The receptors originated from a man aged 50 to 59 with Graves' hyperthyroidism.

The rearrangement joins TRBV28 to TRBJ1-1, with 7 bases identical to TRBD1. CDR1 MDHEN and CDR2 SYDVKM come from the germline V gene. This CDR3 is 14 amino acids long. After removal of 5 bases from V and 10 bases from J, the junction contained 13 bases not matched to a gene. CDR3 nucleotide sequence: TGTGCCAGCAGTACGCACAGGGGTGGGCCTAGAGCTTTCTTT. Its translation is CASSTHRGGPRAFF. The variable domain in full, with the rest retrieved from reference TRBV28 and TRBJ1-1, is DVKVTQSSRYLVKRTGEKVFLECVQDMDHENMFWYRQDPGLGLRLIYFSYDVKMKEKGDIPEGYSVSREKKERFSLILESASTNQTSMYLCASSTHRGGPRAFFGQGTRLTVV.

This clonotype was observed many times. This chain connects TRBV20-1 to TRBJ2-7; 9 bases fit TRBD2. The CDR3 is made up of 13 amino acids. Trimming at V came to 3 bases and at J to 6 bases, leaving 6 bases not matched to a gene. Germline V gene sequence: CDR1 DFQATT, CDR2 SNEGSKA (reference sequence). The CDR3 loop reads CSARIAGALEQYF. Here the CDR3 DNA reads TGCAGTGCTAGGATAGCGGGAGCTCTCGAGCAGTACTTC.

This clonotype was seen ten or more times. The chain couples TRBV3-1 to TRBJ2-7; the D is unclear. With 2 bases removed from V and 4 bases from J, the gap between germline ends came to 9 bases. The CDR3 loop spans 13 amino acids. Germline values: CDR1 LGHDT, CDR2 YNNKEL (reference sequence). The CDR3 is CASSQPDGYEQYF. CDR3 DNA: TGTGCCAGCAGCCAACCCGACGGTTACGAGCAGTACTTC.

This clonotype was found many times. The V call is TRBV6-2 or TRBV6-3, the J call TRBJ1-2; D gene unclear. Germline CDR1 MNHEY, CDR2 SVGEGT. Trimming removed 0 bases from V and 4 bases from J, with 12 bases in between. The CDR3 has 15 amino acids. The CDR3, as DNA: TGTGCCAGCAGTTACTCCCAACAGTTCCGCTATGGCTACACCTTC. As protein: CASSYSQQFRYGYTF.

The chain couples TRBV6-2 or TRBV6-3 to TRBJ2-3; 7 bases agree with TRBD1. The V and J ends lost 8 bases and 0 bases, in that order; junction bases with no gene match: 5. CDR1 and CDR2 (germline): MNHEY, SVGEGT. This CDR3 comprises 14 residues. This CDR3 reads CASSDRPSTDTQYF. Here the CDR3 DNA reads TGTGCCAGCTCGGACAGGCCTAGCACAGATACGCAGTATTTT.

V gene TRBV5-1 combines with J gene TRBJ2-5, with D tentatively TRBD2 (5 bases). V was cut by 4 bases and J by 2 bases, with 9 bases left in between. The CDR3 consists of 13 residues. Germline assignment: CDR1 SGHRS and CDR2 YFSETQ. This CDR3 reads CASSIGNQETQYF. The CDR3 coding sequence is TGCGCCAGCAGCATCGGGAATCAAGAGACCCAGTACTTC.

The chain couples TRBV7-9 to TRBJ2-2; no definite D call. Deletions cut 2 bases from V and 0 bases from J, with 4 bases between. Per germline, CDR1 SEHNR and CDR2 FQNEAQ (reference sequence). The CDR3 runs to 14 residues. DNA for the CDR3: TGTGCCAGCAGCTTATTGGCGAACACCGGGGAGCTGTTTTTT. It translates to CASSLLANTGELFF.

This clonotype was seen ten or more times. The CDR3 nucleotides read TGTGCCAGCTCACCCGGTCGGCACGGAGATGGTGAGCAGTTCTTC. Translation: CASSPGRHGDGEQFF. The rearrangement joins TRBV18 to TRBJ2-1; D call uncertain. V was pared by 3 bases and J by 9 bases, with 18 bases between. Germline loops: CDR1 KGHSH, CDR2 LQKENI. This CDR3 is built from 15 residues.

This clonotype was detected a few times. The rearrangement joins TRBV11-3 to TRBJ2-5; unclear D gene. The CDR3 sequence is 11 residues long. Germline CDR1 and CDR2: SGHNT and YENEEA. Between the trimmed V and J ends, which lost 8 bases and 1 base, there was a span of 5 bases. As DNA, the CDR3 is TGTGCCAGCCGCAGCCAAGAGACCCAGTACTTC. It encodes CASRSQETQYF.

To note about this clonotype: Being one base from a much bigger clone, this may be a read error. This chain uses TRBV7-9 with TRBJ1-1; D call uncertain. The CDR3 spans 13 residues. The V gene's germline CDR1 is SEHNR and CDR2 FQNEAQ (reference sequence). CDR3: CASTLDQNTEAFF. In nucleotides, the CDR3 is TGTGCCAGCACCTTAGACCAAAACACTGAAGCTTTCTTT.

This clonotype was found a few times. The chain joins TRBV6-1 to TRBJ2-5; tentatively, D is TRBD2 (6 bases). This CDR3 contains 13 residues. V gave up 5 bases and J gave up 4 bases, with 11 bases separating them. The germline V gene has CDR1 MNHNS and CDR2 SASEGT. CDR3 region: CASSWGVRETQYF. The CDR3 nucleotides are TGTGCCAGCAGTTGGGGGGTTCGAGAGACCCAGTACTTC.

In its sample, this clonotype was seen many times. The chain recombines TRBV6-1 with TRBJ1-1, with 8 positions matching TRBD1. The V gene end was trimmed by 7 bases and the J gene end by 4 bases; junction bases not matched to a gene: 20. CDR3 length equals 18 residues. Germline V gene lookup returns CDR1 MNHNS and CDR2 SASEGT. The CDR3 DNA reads TGTGCCAGCAACCCCTCACAACGGGGGAGCAGGGGGCCCACTGAAGCTTTCTTT. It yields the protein CASNPSQRGSRGPTEAFF.